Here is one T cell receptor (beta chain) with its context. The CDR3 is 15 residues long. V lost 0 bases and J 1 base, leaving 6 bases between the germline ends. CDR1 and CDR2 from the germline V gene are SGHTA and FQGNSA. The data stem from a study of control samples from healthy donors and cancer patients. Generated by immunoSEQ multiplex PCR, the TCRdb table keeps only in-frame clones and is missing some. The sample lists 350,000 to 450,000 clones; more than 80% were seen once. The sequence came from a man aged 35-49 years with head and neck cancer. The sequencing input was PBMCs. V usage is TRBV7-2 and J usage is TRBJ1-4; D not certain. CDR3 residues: CASSLAGQTNEKLFF. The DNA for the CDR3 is TGTGCCAGCAGCTTAGCCGGTCAAACTAATGAAAAACTGTTTTTT.